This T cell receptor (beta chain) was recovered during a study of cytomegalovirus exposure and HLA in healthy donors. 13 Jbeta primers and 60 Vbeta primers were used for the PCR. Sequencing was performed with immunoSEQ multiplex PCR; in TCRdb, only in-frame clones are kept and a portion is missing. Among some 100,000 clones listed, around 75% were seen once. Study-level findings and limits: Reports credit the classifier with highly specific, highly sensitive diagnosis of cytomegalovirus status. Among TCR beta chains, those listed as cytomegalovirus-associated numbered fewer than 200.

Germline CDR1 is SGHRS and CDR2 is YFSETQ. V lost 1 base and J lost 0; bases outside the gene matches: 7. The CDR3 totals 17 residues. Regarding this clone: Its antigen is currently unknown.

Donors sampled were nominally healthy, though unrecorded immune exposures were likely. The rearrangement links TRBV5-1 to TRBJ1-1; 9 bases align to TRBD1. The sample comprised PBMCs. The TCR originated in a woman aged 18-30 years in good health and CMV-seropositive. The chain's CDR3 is CASSLPTGGIMNTEAFF. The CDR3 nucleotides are TGCGCCAGCAGCTTGCCGACAGGGGGGATTATGAACACTGAAGCTTTCTTT.